This TCR beta chain was recovered during a study of T cells in Graves' hyperthyroidism and ophthalmopathy (dated by TCRdb to between 2019 and 2020). For the wider study: Peripheral blood samples were taken at initial diagnosis, before any treatment was given. To identify TCR V-J signatures that set the groups apart, the researchers used a discovery cohort of 100 patients, made up of approximately 43 with Graves' ophthalmopathy and some 60 with stable Graves' hyperthyroidism. Prospective prediction of ophthalmopathy was tested in an independent validation cohort consisting of 18 to 20 hyperthyroidism patients and more than 15 patients who later progressed to ophthalmopathy. For training and testing, the 95 to 100 patients in the discovery cohort were randomly divided in a 7:3 ratio. In addition, the study compared T-cell repertoires in thyroid tissue and in blood from roughly six Graves' hyperthyroidism patients. Once sampling was done, hyperthyroidism patients were given methimazole at a starting dose of 30 mg daily, whereas ophthalmopathy patients were given high-dose intravenous methylprednisolone. TCR Vbeta CDR3 sequencing of around 130 peripheral blood samples (approximately 44 ophthalmopathy, roughly 72 hyperthyroidism and around 17 progressor patients) is reported in the paper.

Beyond this particular receptor, the publication reports: Sample size was not statistically predetermined, and investigators were not blinded to group allocation. Most expanded thyroid clonotypes (frequency above 0.001) were also found in blood, which suggests that blood repertoires may mirror thyroid immune responses. During validation, the model predicted progression to ophthalmopathy a median of roughly 7.1 months ahead of onset, with around 71% sensitivity and 72.22% specificity. In cross-validation, a model built on a 13 V-J signature told ophthalmopathy apart from stable hyperthyroidism with 85% to 90% sensitivity and roughly 83% specificity, and in testing the same model reached 80%/75%.

A patient counted as having stable Graves' hyperthyroidism if no progression to ophthalmopathy occurred over 18 months of follow-up. Hyperthyroidism patients were aged 18 to 65 years and newly diagnosed, with disease duration of less than 2 months. The study excluded patients with uncontrolled infections, other autoimmune diseases, pregnancy or lactation. Clinical symptoms, serum thyroxine and TRAb, thyroid ultrasound, and orbital computed tomography formed the basis for the diagnoses. Ficoll-Paque density gradient centrifugation was used to isolate PBMCs from around 9.1 ml of fresh peripheral blood. Total RNA was extracted using Trizol reagent, and RNA quality was assessed on an Agilent 2100 Bioanalyzer. Amplification of TCR beta CDR3 regions was carried out from RNA transcripts. A first-round RT-PCR of the TCR CDR3 used the HTBI primer set with the Qiagen OneStep RT-PCR kit. The libraries were constructed in a second round of multiplex PCR and then size-selected and purified. Paired-end sequencing of the libraries was performed with 100 bp reads on an Illumina HiSeq2000. Processing in the source paper ran as follows. SOAPnuke was used to process the raw data, with reads discarded if the reads contained adapters or uncalled bases, had a mean Phred below 15, or lacked an exact constant-primer or identifier match. COPE v1.2.5 was used to merge high-quality paired reads, and clonotypes were defined as unique nucleotide sequences. MiTCR v1.1 was used to align clonotypes to the IMGT TRBV, TRBD and TRBJ reference segments. Analysis was restricted to V-J combinations with a frequency above 0.0001, which covered approximately 99% of repertoires. A TCS score was defined as the ratio between F50 (clonal expansion) and ExV (chaos), using BLOSUM62-based TCRdist between CDR3 peptides within each V-J. Welch's t-statistics and random forest reduced some 510 V-J features to roughly 13, which were used in a naive Bayes classifier (R e1071). The public reads were quality trimmed at Q25 with fastp and then assembled into clones with MiXCR by TCRdb, keeping productive beta chains. Records with the same CDR3 protein are collapsed into one entry carrying the most frequent genes and DNA. Here the V and J calls rest on TCRdb's processing, not on the authors' analysis. This sample lists 500,000 to 650,000 distinct CDR3 sequences; 14% were detected once. In total, the top ten clones hold about 14% of the sample.

Ten or more counts support this clonotype. Its antigen is still unknown. Per-base quality was not reported, and no clone a single base away is much larger than it. The CDR3 starts with the cysteine, ends with the phenylalanine, and has 12 residues. Solely the CDR3 DNA is kept, with 36 bases framed from the first base. At the junction V is shortened by 5 bases and J by 4 bases, with 9 bases in between. The germline V gene encodes CDR1 GTSNPN and CDR2 SVGIG (reference sequence). The V and J genes are TRBV30 and TRBJ1-3, with the D gene call left open. Sequencing input: blood. This TCR derives from a woman between 35 and 50 years old with Graves' hyperthyroidism. The sequenced DNA: TGTGCCTGGTGGAGGGTCGGAAACACCATATATTTT. The resulting protein is CAWWRVGNTIYF. Where the CDR3 stops, the reference TRBV30 and TRBJ1-3 genes take over; the full variable domain is SQTIHQWPATLVQPVGSPLSLECTVEGTSNPNLYWYRQAAGRGLQLLFYSVGIGQISSEVPQNLSASRPQDRQFILSSKKLLLSDSGFYLCAWWRVGNTIYFGEGSWLTVV.